This TCR beta chain is drawn from a study of blood T cell repertoires in COVID-19. Patients at the Seattle site were enrolled during active infection and followed longitudinally. Germline CDR1 MNHEY, CDR2 SVGAGI. This CDR3 is 14 amino acids long. Trimming pared 10 bases from V and 3 bases from J, leaving 17 bases between. Methods used by the authors: Quantification of nucleated cells was approximated via reference gene primer amplification. TCRdb's table, derived via immunoSEQ multiplex PCR, lists solely in-frame clones and lacks some. For V, J and clone size, that table is used; D and trimming come from the DNA. Altogether about 250,000 clones are present, about 82% being singletons, with the ten largest covering roughly 5.2%.

The source is a woman of 80 years or more with COVID-19, enrolled during active disease. The chain uses TRBV6-5 and TRBJ2-3; D uncertain. The source material was peripheral blood. The CDR3 DNA reads TGTGCCATCAAGATGGGCGATTGGACAGATACGCAGTATTTT. Protein sequence: CAIKMGDWTDTQYF.